This T cell receptor beta chain appears in the sequencing data of a study of OX40 agonist ivuxolimab in advanced cancers. J was trimmed by 8 bases and V by 1 base; bases with no gene match: 5. From germline, CDR1 is SGHAT and CDR2 FQNNGV. The CDR3 contains 15 residues. Data came from immunoSEQ multiplex PCR; TCRdb stores just in-frame clones and leaves some out. The sample contains about 91,000 clones, 80% to 90% of which appear only once. Sample: CD4+ or CD8+ T cells sorted from blood, taken in a trial of the OX40 agonist ivuxolimab. The genes are TRBV11-2 and TRBJ2-1; TRBD2 matches at 10 bases. The TCR sequence derives from an adult with an advanced solid tumor such as melanoma, head and neck, liver or kidney cancer. The CDR3 nucleotides are TGTGCCAGCAGCTTAGGAGCGGGGGGGCGATATGAGCAGTTCTTC. Translating gives CASSLGAGGRYEQFF.